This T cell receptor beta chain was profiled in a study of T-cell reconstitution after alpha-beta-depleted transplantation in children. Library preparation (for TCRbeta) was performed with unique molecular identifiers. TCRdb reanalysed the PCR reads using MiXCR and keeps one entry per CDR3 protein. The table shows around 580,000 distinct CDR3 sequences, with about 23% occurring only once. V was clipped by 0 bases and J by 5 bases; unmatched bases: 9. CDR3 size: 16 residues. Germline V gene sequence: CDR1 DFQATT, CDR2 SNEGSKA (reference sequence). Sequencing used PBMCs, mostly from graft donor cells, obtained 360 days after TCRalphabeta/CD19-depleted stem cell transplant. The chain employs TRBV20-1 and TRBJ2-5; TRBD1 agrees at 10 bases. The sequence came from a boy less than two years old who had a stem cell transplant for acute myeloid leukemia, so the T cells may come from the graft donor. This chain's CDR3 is CSARDRGTGVGETQYF. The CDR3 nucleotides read TGCAGTGCTAGAGATCGAGGGACAGGGGTGGGGGAGACCCAGTACTTC.